This entry is about one T cell receptor (beta chain). Generated by immunoSEQ multiplex PCR, the TCRdb table keeps only in-frame clones and is missing some. The sample records 200,000 to 300,000 clones, 80% to 85% being singletons. This specimen belongs to a study of blood T cell repertoires in COVID-19. The overall study: Both acute and convalescent COVID-19 samples were obtained from the United States, Italy and Spain. PBMCs, B-cell-depleted T cells, or T cells were the source of the cDNA or gDNA that made up the material.

The V gene end was trimmed by 3 bases and the J gene end by 1 base; junction bases not matched to a gene: 4. The CDR3 spans 16 residues. Per germline, CDR1 SGHVS and CDR2 FQNEAQ. This TCR came from a man in his sixties with acute or convalescent COVID-19. Specimen: peripheral blood. V gene TRBV7-8 combines with J gene TRBJ2-2; 8 bases match TRBD2. CDR3 coding DNA: TGTGCCAGCAGCTTGAATAGCGGGATGAACACCGGGGAGCTGTTTTTT. Amino acids: CASSLNSGMNTGELFF.